One and the same sample provided the 5 T cell receptor beta chains below, sequenced in a study of blood T cell repertoires in COVID-19. The protocol was immunoSEQ multiplex PCR, while the TCRdb copy is restricted to in-frame clones and leaves out a portion. The data contain hundreds of thousands of clones, 75% to 90% of them singletons. Sequencing was done on a sample of PBMCs or T cells enriched from blood (not recorded which). The receptors were gathered from a man aged 45-65 years who had been exposed to COVID-19.

The V call is TRBV29-1, the J call TRBJ2-3, with 8 positions matching TRBD1. The junction had 5 bases not matched to a gene; V was cut back by 4 bases and J by 2 bases. The CDR3 runs to 14 residues. Germline CDR1 is SQVTM and CDR2 is ANQGSEA. The CDR3, as DNA: TGCAGCGTTGCGACAGGGGTCACCACAGATACGCAGTATTTT. Amino acid sequence: CSVATGVTTDTQYF.

The chain uses TRBV5-4 and TRBJ2-3; 10 positions agree with TRBD2. J gave up 3 bases and V 2 bases, and 6 bases lay outside the gene matches. This CDR3 is built from 16 residues. The germline V gene has CDR1 SGHNT and CDR2 YYREEE (reference sequence). CDR3 region: CASSLNPSGGTDTQYF. Written as DNA, the CDR3 is TGTGCCAGCAGCTTAAACCCTAGCGGGGGAACAGATACGCAGTATTTT.

This sequence joins TRBV28 and TRBJ1-2; 8 bases match TRBD1. Germline V gives CDR1 MDHEN, CDR2 SYDVKM. The CDR3 spans 14 residues. After removal of 3 bases from V and 8 bases from J, the junction contained 8 bases not matched to a gene. This CDR3 reads CASSFLQGAWGYTF. CDR3 nucleotides: TGTGCCAGCAGTTTCTTGCAGGGGGCATGGGGCTACACCTTC.

The chain joins TRBV7-8 to TRBJ2-1; perhaps TRBD1 as D (6 bases). The V and J ends lost 4 bases and 2 bases respectively, with 12 bases between them. The CDR3 covers 15 residues. CDR1 SGHVS and CDR2 FQNEAQ come from the germline V gene. CDR3 DNA sequence: TGTGCCAGCAGCTCCCTGGGACACACCTACAATGAGCAGTTCTTC. Translation: CASSSLGHTYNEQFF.

CDR3 sequence reads: CASIYRAGYNEQFF. CDR3 sequence (DNA): TGTGCCAGCATTTACAGGGCAGGATACAATGAGCAGTTCTTC. The chain employs TRBV2 and TRBJ2-1, with D tentatively TRBD1 (6 bases). CDR3 length: 14 residues. Germline values: CDR1 SNHLY, CDR2 FYNNEI. The germline V and J ends were trimmed by 7 bases and 4 bases, with 14 bases remaining between them.